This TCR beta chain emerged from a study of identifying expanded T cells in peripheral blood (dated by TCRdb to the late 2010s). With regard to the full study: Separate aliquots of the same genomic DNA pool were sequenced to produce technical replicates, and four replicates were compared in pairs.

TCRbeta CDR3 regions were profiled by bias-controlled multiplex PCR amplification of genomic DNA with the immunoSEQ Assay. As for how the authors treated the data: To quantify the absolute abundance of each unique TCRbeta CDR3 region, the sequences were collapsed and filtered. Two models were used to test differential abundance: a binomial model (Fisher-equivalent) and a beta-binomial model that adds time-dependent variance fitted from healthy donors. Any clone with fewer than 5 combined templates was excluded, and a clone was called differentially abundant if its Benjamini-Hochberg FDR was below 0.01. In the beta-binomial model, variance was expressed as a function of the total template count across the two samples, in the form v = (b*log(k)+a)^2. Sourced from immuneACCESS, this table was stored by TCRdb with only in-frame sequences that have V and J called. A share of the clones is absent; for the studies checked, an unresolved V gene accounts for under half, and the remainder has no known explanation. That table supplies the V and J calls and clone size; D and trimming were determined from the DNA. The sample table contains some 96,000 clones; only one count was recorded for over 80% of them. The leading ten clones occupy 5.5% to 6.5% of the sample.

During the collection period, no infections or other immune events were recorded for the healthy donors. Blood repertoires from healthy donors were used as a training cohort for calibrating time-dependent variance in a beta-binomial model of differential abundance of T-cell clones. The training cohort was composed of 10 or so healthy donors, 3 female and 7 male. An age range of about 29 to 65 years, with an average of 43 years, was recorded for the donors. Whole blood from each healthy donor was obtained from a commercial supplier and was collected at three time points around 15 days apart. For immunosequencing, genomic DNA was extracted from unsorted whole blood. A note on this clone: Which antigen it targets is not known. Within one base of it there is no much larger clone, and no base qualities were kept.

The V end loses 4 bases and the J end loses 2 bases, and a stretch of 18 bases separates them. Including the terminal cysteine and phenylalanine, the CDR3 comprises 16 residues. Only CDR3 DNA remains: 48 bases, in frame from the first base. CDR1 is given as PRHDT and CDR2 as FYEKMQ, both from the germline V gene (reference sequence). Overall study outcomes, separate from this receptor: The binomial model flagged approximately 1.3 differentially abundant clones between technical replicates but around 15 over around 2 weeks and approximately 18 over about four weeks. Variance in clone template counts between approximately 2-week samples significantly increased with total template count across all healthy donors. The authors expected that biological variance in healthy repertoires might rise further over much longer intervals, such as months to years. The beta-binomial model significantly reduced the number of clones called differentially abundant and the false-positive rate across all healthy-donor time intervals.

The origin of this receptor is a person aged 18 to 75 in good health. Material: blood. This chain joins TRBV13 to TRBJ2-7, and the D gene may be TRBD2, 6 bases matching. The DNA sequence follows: TGTGCCAGCAGCTCCGGGGGTGGCGTCCGGCCCTACGAGCAGTACTTC. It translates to CASSSGGGVRPYEQYF. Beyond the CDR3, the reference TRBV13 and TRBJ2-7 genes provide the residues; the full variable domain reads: AAGVIQSPRHLIKEKRETATLKCYPIPRHDTVYWYQQGPGQDPQFLISFYEKMQSDKGSIPDRFSAQQFSDYHSELNMSSLELGDSALYFCASSSGGGVRPYEQYFGPGTRLTVT.